Many counts were recorded for the clone carrying this TCR beta chain. Via MiXCR, TCRdb re-called the reads, giving one row per CDR3 protein. The sample comprises roughly 180,000 distinct CDR3 sequences, about 17% of which are singletons, and under 30% rests with the top ten. The V gene's germline CDR1 is MNHEY and CDR2 SMNVEV (reference sequence). CDR3 length: 13 residues. The trim removed 5 bases at V and 4 bases at J, leaving 2 bases unmatched. This sample is drawn from a study of T cell repertoires in cytomegalovirus infection. The sequence came from a human donor in good health (CMV status not recorded). Some clones in this sample may be carry-over from other donors' samples. The sample taken for sequencing was CD8+ T cells from PBMCs. The V and J genes are TRBV27 and TRBJ1-5, with TRBD1 matching 7 bases. CDR3: CASSGDSNQPQHF. CDR3 DNA: TGTGCCAGCAGTGGGGACAGTAATCAGCCCCAGCATTTT.